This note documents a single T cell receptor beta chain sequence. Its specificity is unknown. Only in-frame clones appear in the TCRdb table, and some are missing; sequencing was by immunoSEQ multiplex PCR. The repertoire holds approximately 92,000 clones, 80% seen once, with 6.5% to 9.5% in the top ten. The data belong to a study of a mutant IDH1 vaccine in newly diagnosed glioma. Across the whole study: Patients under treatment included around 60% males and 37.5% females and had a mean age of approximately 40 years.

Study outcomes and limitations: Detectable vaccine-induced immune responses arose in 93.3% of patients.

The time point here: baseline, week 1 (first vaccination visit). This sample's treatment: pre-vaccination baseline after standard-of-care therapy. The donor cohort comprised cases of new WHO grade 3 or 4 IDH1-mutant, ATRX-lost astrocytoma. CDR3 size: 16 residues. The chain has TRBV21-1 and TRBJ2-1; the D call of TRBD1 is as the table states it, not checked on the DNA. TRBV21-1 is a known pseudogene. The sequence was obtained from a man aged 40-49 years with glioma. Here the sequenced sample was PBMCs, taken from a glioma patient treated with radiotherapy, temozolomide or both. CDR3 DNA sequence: TGTGCCAGCAGCGCCCACAGGGAATATCTCTACAATGAGCAGTTCTTC. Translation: CASSAHREYLYNEQFF.